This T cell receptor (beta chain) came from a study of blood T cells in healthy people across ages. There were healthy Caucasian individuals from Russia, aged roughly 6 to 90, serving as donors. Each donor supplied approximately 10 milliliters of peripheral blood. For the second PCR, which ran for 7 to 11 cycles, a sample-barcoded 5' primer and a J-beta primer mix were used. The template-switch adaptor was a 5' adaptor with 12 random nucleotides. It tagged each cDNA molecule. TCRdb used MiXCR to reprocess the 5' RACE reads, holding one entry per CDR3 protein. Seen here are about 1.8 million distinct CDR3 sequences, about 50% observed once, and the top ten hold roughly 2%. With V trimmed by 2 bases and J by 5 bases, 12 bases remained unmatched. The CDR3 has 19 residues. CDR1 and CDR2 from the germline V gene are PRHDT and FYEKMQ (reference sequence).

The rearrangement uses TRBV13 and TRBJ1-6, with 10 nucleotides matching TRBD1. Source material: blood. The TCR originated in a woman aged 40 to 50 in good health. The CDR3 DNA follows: TGTGCCAGCAGCTTATTTGGGACAGGGGCCGGTAATAATAATTCACCCCTCCACTTT. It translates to CASSLFGTGAGNNNSPLHF.